These T cell receptor beta chains were read from a single sample in a study of T-cell reconstitution after alpha-beta-depleted transplantation in children. MiXCR, applied by TCRdb to the PCR reads, yields one record per CDR3 protein. The sample includes about 980,000 distinct CDR3 sequences, 25% to 30% of them seen just once. The source material was PBMCs, mostly from graft donor cells, sampled 360 days after TCRalphabeta/CD19-depleted stem cell transplant. Source of these receptors: a boy under three years old who had a stem cell transplant for SCID, so the T cells may come from the graft donor. Each CDR3 is given with its conserved first and last residue. A D gene is named only where the DNA matches it firmly. Expanded clones get a size class; other rows say once, few or many, or leave the size out.

TRBV5-6	TRBJ1-1	NA	NA	CASSLDLGGGADTEAFF	TGTGCCAGCAGCTTGGATCTCGGCGGGGGGGCGGACACTGAAGCTTTCTTT
TRBV4-1	TRBJ2-7	NA	NA	CASSQDLGLGYEQYF	TGCGCCAGCAGCCAAGATCTAGGGCTGGGCTACGAGCAGTACTTC
TRBV5-1	TRBJ1-6	TRBD1	few	CASSLSRQGGSPLHF	TGCGCCAGCAGCTTGTCGAGACAGGGGGGTTCACCCCTCCACTTT
TRBV4-2	TRBJ2-2	NA	few	CASSQAGSNTGELFF	TGTGCCAGCAGCCAAGCTGGTTCGAACACCGGGGAGCTGTTTTTT
TRBV5-1	TRBJ2-1	TRBD1	once	CASSLRTGKGEQFF	TGCGCCAGCAGCCTCAGGACAGGGAAGGGTGAGCAGTTCTTC
TRBV6-1	TRBJ1-3	NA	few	CASRLDGNSGNTIYF	TGTGCCAGCAGACTGGACGGGAACTCTGGAAACACCATATATTTT
TRBV15	TRBJ1-4	NA	NA	CATSRGRRGGSANEKLFF	TGTGCCACCAGCAGAGGCCGCAGGGGCGGGTCAGCTAATGAAAAACTGTTTTTT
TRBV6-2/TRBV6-3	TRBJ1-5	NA	few	CASSYHGEGQPQHF	TGTGCCAGCAGTTACCACGGGGAAGGGCAGCCCCAGCATTTT
TRBV5-1	TRBJ2-5	NA	NA	CASSLATFQETQYF	TGCGCCAGCAGCTTGGCCACTTTCCAAGAGACCCAGTACTTC
TRBV20-1	TRBJ1-2	NA	NA	CSARVGGDYGYTF	TGCAGTGCTAGGGTGGGGGGGGATTATGGCTACACCTTC
TRBV4-1	TRBJ2-2	NA	few	CASSQVPLGGGELFF	TGCGCCAGCAGCCAAGTTCCTTTAGGGGGAGGGGAGCTGTTTTTT
TRBV3-1	TRBJ2-5	NA	few	CATDLGGEVETQYF	TGTGCCACCGACCTTGGGGGTGAGGTAGAGACCCAGTACTTC
TRBV20-1	TRBJ1-1	TRBD1	NA	CSATRQGRGTEAFF	TGCAGTGCTACCCGACAGGGCCGGGGCACTGAAGCTTTCTTT
TRBV12-3/TRBV12-4	TRBJ2-7	NA	NA	CASSFLDYEQYF	TGTGCCAGCAGTTTCTTAGACTACGAGCAGTACTTC
TRBV15	TRBJ1-5	NA	few	CATSRSRSYSNQPQHF	TGTGCCACCAGCAGGTCCAGATCTTATAGCAATCAGCCCCAGCATTTT
TRBV5-5	TRBJ2-7	TRBD2	few	CASSFSHSGGFGYEQYF	TGTGCCAGCAGCTTTTCACATAGCGGGGGATTCGGGTACGAGCAGTACTTC
TRBV7-2	TRBJ2-4	NA	few	CASSLGGTGHIQYF	TGTGCCAGCAGCTTAGGGGGTACAGGGCACATTCAGTACTTC
TRBV6-5	TRBJ1-1	NA	few	CASSYSRAPNTEAFF	TGTGCCAGCAGTTACTCGAGGGCGCCGAACACTGAAGCTTTCTTT
TRBV6-5	TRBJ1-6	NA	NA	CASSYSFSSRKSSPLHF	TGTGCCAGCAGTTACTCTTTTTCGTCCCGGAAGTCTTCACCCCTCCACTTT
TRBV4-1	TRBJ2-3	NA	NA	CASSQEGVGTDTQYF	TGCGCCAGCAGCCAAGAAGGGGTAGGCACAGATACGCAGTATTTT
TRBV4-1	TRBJ2-3	NA	once	CASNLRGASTDTQYF	TGCGCCAGCAACTTGAGGGGGGCTAGCACAGATACGCAGTATTTT
TRBV12-3/TRBV12-4	TRBJ1-1	NA	few	CASSPGLHMNTEAFF	TGTGCCAGCAGTCCCGGACTCCACATGAACACTGAAGCTTTCTTT
TRBV10-3	TRBJ1-2	NA	NA	CAISDSGPGGYTF	TGTGCCATCAGTGACTCCGGACCAGGGGGCTACACCTTC